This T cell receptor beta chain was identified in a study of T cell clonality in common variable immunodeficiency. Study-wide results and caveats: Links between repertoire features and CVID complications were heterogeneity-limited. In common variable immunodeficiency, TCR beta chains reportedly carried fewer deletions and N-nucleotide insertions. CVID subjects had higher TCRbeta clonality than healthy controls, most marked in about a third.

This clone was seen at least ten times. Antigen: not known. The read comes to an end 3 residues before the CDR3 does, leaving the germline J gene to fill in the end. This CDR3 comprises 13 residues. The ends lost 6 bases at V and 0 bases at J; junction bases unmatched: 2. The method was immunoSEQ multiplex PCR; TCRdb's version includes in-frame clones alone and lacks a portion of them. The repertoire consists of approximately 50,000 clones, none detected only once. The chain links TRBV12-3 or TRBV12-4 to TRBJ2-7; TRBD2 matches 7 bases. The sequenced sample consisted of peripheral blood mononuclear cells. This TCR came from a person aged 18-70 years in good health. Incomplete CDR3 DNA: TGTGCCAGCAGGGGGACTAACTCCTACGAG. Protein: CASRGTNSYE. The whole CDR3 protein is CASRGTNSYEQYF.